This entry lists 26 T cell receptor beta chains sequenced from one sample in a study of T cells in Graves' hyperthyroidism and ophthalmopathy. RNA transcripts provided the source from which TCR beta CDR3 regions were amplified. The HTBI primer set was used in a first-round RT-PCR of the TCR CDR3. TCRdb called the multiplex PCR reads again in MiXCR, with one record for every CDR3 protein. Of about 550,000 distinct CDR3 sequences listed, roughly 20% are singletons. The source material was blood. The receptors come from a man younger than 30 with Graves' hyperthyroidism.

The CDR3 DNA reads TGTGCCAGCAGTTTAGCGCACGGGGATACGCAGTATTTT. Translating it yields CASSLAHGDTQYF. The V call is TRBV12-3 or TRBV12-4, the J call TRBJ2-3; no definite D call. Trimming stripped 0 bases from V and 6 bases from J, with 7 bases between. This CDR3 region has 13 residues.

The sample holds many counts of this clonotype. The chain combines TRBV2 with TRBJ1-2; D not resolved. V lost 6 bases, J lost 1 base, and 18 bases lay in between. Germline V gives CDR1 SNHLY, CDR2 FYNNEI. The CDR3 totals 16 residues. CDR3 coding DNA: TGTGCCAGCAGCCAGGAGACGGCGGAACTTAACTATGGCTACACCTTC. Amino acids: CASSQETAELNYGYTF.

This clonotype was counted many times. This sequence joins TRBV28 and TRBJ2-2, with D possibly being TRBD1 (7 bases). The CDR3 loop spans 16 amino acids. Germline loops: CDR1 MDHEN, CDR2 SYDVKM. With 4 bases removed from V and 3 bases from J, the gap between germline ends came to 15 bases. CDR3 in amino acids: CASSSAGQRYTGELFF. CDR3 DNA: TGTGCCAGCAGTTCCGCGGGACAGAGATACACCGGGGAGCTGTTTTTT.

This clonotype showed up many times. The CDR3 region has the DNA TGCAGTGCACAGCAGGGGCCGGACACTGAAGCTTTCTTT. This sequence encodes CSAQQGPDTEAFF. This rearrangement joins TRBV20-1 to TRBJ1-1; D might be TRBD1 (6 bases). Germline V gives CDR1 DFQATT, CDR2 SNEGSKA (reference sequence). The V and J ends lost 6 bases and 3 bases respectively, with 14 bases between them. This CDR3 region has 13 residues.

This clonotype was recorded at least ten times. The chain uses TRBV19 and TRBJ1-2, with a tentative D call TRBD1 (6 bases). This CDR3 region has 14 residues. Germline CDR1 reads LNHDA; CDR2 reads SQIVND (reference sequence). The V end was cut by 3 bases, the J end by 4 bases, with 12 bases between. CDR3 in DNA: TGTGCCAGTAGTATGGGAACAGGGTTCTATGGCTACACCTTC. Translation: CASSMGTGFYGYTF.

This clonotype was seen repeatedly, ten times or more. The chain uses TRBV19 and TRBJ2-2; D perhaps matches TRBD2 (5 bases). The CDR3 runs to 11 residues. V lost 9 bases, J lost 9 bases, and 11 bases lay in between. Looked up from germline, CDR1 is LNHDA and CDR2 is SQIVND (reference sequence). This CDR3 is CASGGARELFF. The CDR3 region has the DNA TGTGCCAGCGGAGGAGCCCGGGAGCTGTTTTTT.

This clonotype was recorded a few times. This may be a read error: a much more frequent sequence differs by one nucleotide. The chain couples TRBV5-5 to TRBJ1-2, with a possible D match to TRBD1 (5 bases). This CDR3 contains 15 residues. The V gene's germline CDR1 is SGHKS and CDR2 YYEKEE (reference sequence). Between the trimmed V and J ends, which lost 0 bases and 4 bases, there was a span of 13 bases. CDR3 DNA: TGTGCCAGCAGCTTGGAGAAGACAGCGAGCTATGGCTACACCTTC. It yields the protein CASSLEKTASYGYTF. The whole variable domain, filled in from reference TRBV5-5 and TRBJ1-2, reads DAGVTQSPTHLIKTRGQQVTLRCSPISGHKSVSWYQQVLGQGPQFIFQYYEKEERGRGNFPDRFSARQFPNYSSELNVNALLLGDSALYLCASSLEKTASYGYTFGSGTRLTVV.

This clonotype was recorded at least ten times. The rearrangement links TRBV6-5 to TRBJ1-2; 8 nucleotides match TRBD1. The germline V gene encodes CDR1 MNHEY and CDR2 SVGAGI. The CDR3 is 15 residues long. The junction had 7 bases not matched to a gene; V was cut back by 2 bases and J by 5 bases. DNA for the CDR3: TGTGCCAGCAGTTACCTCCAGGGGGCAAGTTATGGCTACACCTTC. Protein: CASSYLQGASYGYTF.

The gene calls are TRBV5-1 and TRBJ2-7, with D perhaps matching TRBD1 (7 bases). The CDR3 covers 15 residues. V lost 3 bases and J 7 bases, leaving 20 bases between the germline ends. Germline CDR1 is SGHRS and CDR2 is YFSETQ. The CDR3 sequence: CASSSSGGSSVEQYF. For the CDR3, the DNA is TGCGCCAGCAGCTCGTCAGGGGGGTCTTCGGTTGAGCAGTACTTC.

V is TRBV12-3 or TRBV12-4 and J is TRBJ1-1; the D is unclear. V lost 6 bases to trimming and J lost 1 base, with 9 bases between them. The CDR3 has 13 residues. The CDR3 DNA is TGTGCCAGCAGACCGACCGAGAACACTGAAGCTTTCTTT. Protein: CASRPTENTEAFF.

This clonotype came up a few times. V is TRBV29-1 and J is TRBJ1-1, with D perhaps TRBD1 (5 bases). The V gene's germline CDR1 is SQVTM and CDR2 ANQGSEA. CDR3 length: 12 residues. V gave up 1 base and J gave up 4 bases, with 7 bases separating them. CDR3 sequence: CSVEVDSTEAFF. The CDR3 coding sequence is TGCAGCGTTGAAGTAGACAGCACTGAAGCTTTCTTT.

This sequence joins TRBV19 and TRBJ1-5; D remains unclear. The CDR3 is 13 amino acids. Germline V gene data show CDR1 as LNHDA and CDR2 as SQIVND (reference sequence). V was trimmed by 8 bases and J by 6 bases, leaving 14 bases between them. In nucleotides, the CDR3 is TGTGCCAGTGCGGCGGAGAAGAGTCAGCCCCAGCATTTT. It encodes CASAAEKSQPQHF. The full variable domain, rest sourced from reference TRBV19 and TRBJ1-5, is DGGITQSPKYLFRKEGQNVTLSCEQNLNHDAMYWYRQDPGQGLRLIYYSQIVNDFQKGDIAEGYSVSREKKESFPLTVTSAQKNPTAFYLCASAAEKSQPQHFGDGTRLSIL.

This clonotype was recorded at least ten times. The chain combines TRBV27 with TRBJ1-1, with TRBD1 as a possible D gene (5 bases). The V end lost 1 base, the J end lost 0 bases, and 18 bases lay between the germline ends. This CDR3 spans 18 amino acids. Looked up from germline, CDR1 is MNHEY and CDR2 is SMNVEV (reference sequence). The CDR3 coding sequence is TGTGCCAGCAGTTTATGGGGTCCGGGACGAAATGTGAACACTGAAGCTTTCTTT. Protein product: CASSLWGPGRNVNTEAFF.

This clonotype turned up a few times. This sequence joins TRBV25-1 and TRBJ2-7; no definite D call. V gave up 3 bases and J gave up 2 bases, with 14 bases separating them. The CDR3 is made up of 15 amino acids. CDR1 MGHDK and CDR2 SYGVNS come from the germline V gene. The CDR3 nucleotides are TGTGCCAGCAGTGAGACTCACGCCGTCCCCTACGAGCAGTACTTC. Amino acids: CASSETHAVPYEQYF.

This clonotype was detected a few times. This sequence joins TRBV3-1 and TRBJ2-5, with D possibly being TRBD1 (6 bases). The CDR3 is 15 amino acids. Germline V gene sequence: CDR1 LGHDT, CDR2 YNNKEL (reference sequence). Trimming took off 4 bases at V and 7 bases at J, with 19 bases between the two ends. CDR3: CASSPYEGEGGTQYF. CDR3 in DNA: TGTGCCAGCAGCCCCTATGAAGGGGAAGGGGGGACCCAGTACTTC.

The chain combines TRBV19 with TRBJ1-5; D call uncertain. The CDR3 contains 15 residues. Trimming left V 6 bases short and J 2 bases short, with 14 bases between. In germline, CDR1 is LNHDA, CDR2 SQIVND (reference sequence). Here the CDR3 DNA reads TGTGCCAGTAGGAGAGGCGCGGAGGGCAATCAGCCCCAGCATTTT. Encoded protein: CASRRGAEGNQPQHF.

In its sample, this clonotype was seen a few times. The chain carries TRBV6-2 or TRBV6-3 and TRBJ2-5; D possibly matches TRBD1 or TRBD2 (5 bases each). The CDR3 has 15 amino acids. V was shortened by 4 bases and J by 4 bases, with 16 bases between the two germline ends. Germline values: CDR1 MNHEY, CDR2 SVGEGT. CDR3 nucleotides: TGTGCCAGCAGTTCCTTAACGGGGACGGTAGAGACCCAGTACTTC. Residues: CASSSLTGTVETQYF.

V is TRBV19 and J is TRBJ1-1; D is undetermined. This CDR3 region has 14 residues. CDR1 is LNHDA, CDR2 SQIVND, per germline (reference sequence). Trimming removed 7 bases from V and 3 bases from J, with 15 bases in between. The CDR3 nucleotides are TGTGCCAGTAAAAGACCTCGGGTAGACACTGAAGCTTTCTTT. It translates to CASKRPRVDTEAFF.

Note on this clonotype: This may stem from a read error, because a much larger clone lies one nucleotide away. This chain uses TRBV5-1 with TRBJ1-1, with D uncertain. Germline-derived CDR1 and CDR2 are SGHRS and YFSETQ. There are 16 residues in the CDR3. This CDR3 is CASSSQYGFQNTEAVF. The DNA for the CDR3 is TGCGCCAGCAGCTCCCAATACGGGTTCCAGAACACTGAAGCTGTCTTT.

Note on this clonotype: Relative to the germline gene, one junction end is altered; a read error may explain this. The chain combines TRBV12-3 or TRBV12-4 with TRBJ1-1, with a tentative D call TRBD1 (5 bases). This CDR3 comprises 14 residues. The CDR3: CASSWGGANTEARF. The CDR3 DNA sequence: TGTGCCAGCAGTTGGGGGGGAGCGAACACTGAAGCTCGCTTT.

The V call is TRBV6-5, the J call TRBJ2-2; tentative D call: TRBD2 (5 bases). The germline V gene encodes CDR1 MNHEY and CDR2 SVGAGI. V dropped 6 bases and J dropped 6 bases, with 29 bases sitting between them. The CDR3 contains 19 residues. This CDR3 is CASRYTQNTGELFAGELFF. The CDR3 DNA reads TGTGCCAGCAGATATACACAGAACACCGGGGAGCTGTTTGCCGGGGAGCTGTTTTTT.

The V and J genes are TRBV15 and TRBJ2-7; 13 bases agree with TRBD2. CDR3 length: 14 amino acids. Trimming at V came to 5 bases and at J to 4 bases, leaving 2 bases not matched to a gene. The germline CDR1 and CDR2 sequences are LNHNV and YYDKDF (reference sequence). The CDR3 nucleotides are TGTGCCACCAGCGGGGGACTAGCGGGGTACGAGCAGTACTTC. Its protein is CATSGGLAGYEQYF.

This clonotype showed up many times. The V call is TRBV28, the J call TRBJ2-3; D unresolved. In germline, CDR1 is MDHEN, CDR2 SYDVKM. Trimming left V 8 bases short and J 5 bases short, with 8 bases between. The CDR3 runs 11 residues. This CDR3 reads CASVRLDTQYF. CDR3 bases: TGTGCCAGCGTAAGACTAGATACGCAGTATTTT. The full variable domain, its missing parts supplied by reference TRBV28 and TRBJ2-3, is DVKVTQSSRYLVKRTGEKVFLECVQDMDHENMFWYRQDPGLGLRLIYFSYDVKMKEKGDIPEGYSVSREKKERFSLILESASTNQTSMYLCASVRLDTQYFGPGTRLTVL.

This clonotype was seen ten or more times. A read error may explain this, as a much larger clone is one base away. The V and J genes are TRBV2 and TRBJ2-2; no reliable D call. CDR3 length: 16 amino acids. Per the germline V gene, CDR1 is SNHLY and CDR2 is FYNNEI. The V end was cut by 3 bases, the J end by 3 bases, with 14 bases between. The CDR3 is CASSDWTREDTGELFF. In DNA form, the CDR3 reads TGTGCCAGCAGTGATTGGACGAGAGAGGACACCGGGGAGCTGTTTTTT.

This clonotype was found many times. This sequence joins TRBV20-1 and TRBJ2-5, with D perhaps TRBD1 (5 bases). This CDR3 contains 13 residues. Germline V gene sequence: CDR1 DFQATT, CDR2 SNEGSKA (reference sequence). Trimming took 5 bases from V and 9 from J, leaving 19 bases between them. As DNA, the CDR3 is TGCAGTGCTGGCCCAGGGTCAGTCTATTCCCAGTACTTC. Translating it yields CSAGPGSVYSQYF.

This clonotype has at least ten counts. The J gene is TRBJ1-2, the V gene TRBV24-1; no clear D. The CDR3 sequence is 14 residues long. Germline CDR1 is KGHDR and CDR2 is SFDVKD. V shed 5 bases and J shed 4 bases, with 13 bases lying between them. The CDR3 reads CATSGNDAFYGYTF. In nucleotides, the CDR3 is TGTGCCACCAGTGGGAACGACGCTTTCTATGGCTACACCTTC.